A selection of T cell receptor beta chains follows, all from one sample in a study of blood T cell repertoires in COVID-19. TCRdb keeps only in-frame clones here, not all; method: immunoSEQ multiplex PCR. In the table there are over 150,000 clones, 85% of which are singletons. Input material: peripheral blood. The receptors stem from a woman of 80 years or more with COVID-19, enrolled during active disease. Each CDR3 is given with its conserved first and last residue. Each record gives: CDR3 DNA, CDR3 protein, J gene, D gene, V gene, clone size. A D gene is named only where the DNA matches it firmly. Part of the rows lack a size; the others show once, few, many or a class for expanded clones.

TGTGCCAGCAGCGTAGCTGAAGGCAGGGGTGGGGACACCATATATTTT,CASSVAEGRGGDTIYF,TRBJ1-3,NA,TRBV9,NA
TGTGCCAGCAGCCAACTAGGACGGGGGGCCCAGTACTTC,CASSQLGRGAQYF,TRBJ2-5,TRBD2,TRBV3-1/TRBV3-2,NA
TGTGCCATCAGCGCGACAGGCCTAGTGAACACTGAAGCTTTCTTT,CAISATGLVNTEAFF,TRBJ1-1,NA,TRBV10-3,NA
TGTGCCAGCAGCTCTTCCCGGGTGGCTGAAGCTTTCTTT,CASSSSRVAEAFF,TRBJ1-1,NA,TRBV7-2,NA
TGTGCCAGCATCAAGACAGGGGAAGCTGAAGCTTTCTTT,CASIKTGEAEAFF,TRBJ1-1,TRBD1,TRBV2,NA
TGCGCCAGCAGCTTAGGGACTAGCCGGTCCTACGAGCAGTACTTC,CASSLGTSRSYEQYF,TRBJ2-7,TRBD2,TRBV5-1,NA
TGTGCCAGCAGCCTGAGACAGGGGACGGGAGAGACCCAGTACTTC,CASSLRQGTGETQYF,TRBJ2-5,TRBD1,TRBV3-1/TRBV3-2,NA
TGTGCCACCAGCAGGGGGGCCACAGATACGCAGTATTTT,CATSRGATDTQYF,TRBJ2-3,NA,TRBV15,NA
TGTGCCAGCAGTTCGGGACAGGGGCTTGGTTTTACCTTC,CASSSGQGLGFTF,TRBJ1-2,TRBD1,TRBV12-3/TRBV12-4,NA
TGCGCCAGCAGTACCGGACAGACGAATGAAAAACTGTTTTTT,CASSTGQTNEKLFF,TRBJ1-4,NA,TRBV5-1,NA
TGTGCCAGCAGCTTTGAACTAGCGGTTCCCTACGAGCAGTACTTC,CASSFELAVPYEQYF,TRBJ2-7,TRBD2,TRBV5-4,NA
TGTGCCAGCAGCCAAGAAGATGTGCGTGGGAGCGGGGGCCACAATGAGCAGTTCTTC,CASSQEDVRGSGGHNEQFF,TRBJ2-1,TRBD2,TRBV4-2,NA
TGTGCCATCGGCTCAGGGGGCGGGCAGCCCCAGCATTTT,CAIGSGGGQPQHF,TRBJ1-5,TRBD1,TRBV5-4,NA
TGCGCCAGCAGCCAAGGGGAGGACGGGGCCCAGCATTTT,CASSQGEDGAQHF,TRBJ1-5,NA,TRBV4-1,NA
TGTGCCAGCAGTGAGGGACTAGCAGATACGCAGTATTTT,CASSEGLADTQYF,TRBJ2-3,TRBD2,TRBV2,NA
TGCAGCGCCCGACAGGGTGAAGGCTACACCTTC,CSARQGEGYTF,TRBJ1-2,TRBD1,TRBV29-1,NA
TGCGCCAGCAGCCCAGGACAGGGGACGGAGACCCAGTACTTC,CASSPGQGTETQYF,TRBJ2-5,TRBD1,TRBV5-1,NA
TGTGCCAGTAGTGAGGGGGCACTTTATGGCTACACCTTC,CASSEGALYGYTF,TRBJ1-2,TRBD1,TRBV19,NA
TGTGCCAGCAGCTTGCCCGACGGGAGCTCCTACGAGCAGTACTTC,CASSLPDGSSYEQYF,TRBJ2-7,NA,TRBV5-6,once
TGTGCCAGCAGTTTCCAACAGGGGCTCGGCTACACCTTC,CASSFQQGLGYTF,TRBJ1-2,TRBD1,TRBV6-5,few
TGTGCCAGCAGCCCTTACCCGAGCTCCTACAATGAGCAGTTCTTC,CASSPYPSSYNEQFF,TRBJ2-1,NA,TRBV7-2,NA
TGTGCCAGCAGACCAGGGTCCTCCTATGGCTACACCTTC,CASRPGSSYGYTF,TRBJ1-2,NA,TRBV6-6,NA
TGTGCCAGCAGCGCCCGACAGGGACCCTCTGGTGGCTACACCTTC,CASSARQGPSGGYTF,TRBJ1-2,TRBD1,TRBV7-8,once